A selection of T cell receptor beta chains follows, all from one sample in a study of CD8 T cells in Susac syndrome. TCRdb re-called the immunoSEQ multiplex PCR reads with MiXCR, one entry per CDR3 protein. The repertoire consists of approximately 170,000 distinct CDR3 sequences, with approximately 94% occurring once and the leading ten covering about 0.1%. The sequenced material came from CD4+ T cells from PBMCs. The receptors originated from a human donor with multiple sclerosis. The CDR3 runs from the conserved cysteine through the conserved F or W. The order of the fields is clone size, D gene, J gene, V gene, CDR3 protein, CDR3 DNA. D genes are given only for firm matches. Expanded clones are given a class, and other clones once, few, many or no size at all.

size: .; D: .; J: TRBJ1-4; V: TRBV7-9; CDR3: CASSRGRVEKLFF; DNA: TGTGCCAGCAGCCGTGGGAGGGTGGAAAAACTGTTTTTT
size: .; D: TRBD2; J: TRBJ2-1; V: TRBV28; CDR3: CASTPGLAGFHEQFF; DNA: TGTGCCAGCACCCCGGGACTAGCGGGGTTTCATGAGCAGTTCTTC
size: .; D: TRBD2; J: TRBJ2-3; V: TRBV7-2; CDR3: CASSLSLAGDTQYF; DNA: TGTGCCAGCAGCTTAAGCCTAGCGGGAGATACGCAGTATTTT
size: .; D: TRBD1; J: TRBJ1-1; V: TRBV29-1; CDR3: CSVMQGAGTEAFF; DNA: TGCAGCGTCATGCAGGGGGCAGGAACTGAAGCTTTCTTT
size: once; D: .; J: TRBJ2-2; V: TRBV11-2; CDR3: CASSFRVGELFF; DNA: TGTGCCAGCAGCTTCAGGGTCGGGGAGCTGTTTTTT
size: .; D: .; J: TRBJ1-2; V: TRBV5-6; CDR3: CASTAGYSGYTF; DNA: TGTGCCAGCACTGCAGGGTATTCTGGCTACACCTTC
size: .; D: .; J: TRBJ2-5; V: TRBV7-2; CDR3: CASSLTRDQYF; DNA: TGTGCCAGCAGCTTAACTAGGGACCAGTACTTC
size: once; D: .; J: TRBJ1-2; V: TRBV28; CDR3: CASSPSSSWRGYTF; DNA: TGTGCCAGCAGTCCCTCTTCGTCCTGGCGTGGCTACACCTTC
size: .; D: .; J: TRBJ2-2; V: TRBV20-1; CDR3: CSVRLGADNTGELFF; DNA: TGCAGTGTCCGGTTGGGGGCGGATAACACCGGGGAGCTGTTTTTT
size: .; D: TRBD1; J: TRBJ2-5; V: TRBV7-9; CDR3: CASSPQGLETQYF; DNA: TGTGCCAGCAGCCCACAGGGGCTGGAGACCCAGTACTTC
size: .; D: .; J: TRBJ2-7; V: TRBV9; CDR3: CASSVAGGRLADEQYF; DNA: TGTGCCAGCAGCGTAGCTGGGGGGAGGCTAGCTGACGAGCAGTACTTC
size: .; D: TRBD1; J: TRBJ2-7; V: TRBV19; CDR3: CASRETGGTYEQYF; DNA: TGTGCCAGTAGGGAGACAGGGGGCACCTACGAGCAGTACTTC
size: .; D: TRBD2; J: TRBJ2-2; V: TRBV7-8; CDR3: CASSDPYWTSGRNTGELFF; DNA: TGTGCCAGCAGCGACCCCTACTGGACTAGCGGGAGGAACACCGGGGAGCTGTTTTTT
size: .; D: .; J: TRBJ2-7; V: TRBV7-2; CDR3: CASSSDVVGIYYEQYF; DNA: TGTGCCAGCAGCAGCGACGTAGTGGGGATATACTACGAGCAGTACTTC